This T cell receptor (beta chain) was captured by sequencing in a study of glioma-infiltrating T cells after dendritic cell vaccination (dated by TCRdb to about 2016). Some background on the complete study: A cohort of roughly 15 glioblastoma patients from Phase I and II dendritic cell vaccination trials was included, of whom 9 were newly diagnosed and 6 had recurrent disease. Between about 2002 and 2013, the patients were given dendritic cell vaccination pulsed with autologous tumor lysate. The vaccine consisted of monocyte-derived dendritic cells cultured less than eight days with IL-4 and GM-CSF, then pulsed overnight with autologous tumor lysate. Patients received three intradermal dendritic cell vaccine injections at biweekly intervals in the arm below the axilla. In glioblastoma patients vaccinated with dendritic cells, deep sequencing of TCR beta CDR3 regions served to measure tumor-infiltrating lymphocyte content and to compare repertoires between tumor and blood. Survival after dendritic cell vaccination was correlated with TCR sequencing metrics, such as TIL content and the overlap between tumor and blood repertoires.

General conclusions and limits of the study: The cohort was small and heterogeneous, few patients had complete blood and tumor sets, and even fewer had initial-recurrent tumor pairs. After dendritic cell vaccination, a higher estimated pretreatment TIL content predicted longer time to progression and overall survival. No direct relationship between TCR clonality and survival was found, suggesting a diverse polyclonal response may matter. The response model built on TCR overlap across three groups was characterized as speculative, with prospective validation still needed.

The immunoSEQ assay amplified TCRB CDR3 regions from about 2 micrograms of genomic DNA, or from all available DNA when less than that amount was available. For multiplex PCR, 60 forward primers for TCR V beta segments and 13 reverse primers for J beta segments were used. To estimate reads per starting template, synthetic control templates were spiked into each sample at limiting dilution. The Illumina HiSeq System generated 87 bp sequencing reads. Under the source paper's analysis protocol: PCR and sequencing errors were removed by a nearest neighbor algorithm that merged closely related sequences. TCR overlap was defined as the percentage of unique tumor TCR beta sequences that were also present in the same patient's peripheral blood. This is the immuneACCESS table as TCRdb keeps it, with only in-frame sequences that have V and J called. A part of the clones is gone; compared with another copy, unresolved V genes explain less than half, and the rest is unexplained. Clone size and V and J calls were adopted from that table, with D and trimming inferred from the DNA. In all, the sample holds roughly 100,000 clones, and over 75% of those were seen once. The ten largest clones take up around 3.2% of the sample.

CDR1 and CDR2 are read off the germline V gene as MNHEY and SVGAGI. From the cysteine through the phenylalanine, the CDR3 covers 14 amino acids. The retained sequence is limited to the CDR3, 42 bases, with the frame set at the first base. Patients were selected for having adequate residual fresh-frozen tumor tissue and more than two years of available survival data. An isocitrate dehydrogenase mutation was not carried by any of the glioblastoma patients, although molecular status was otherwise variable. PBMC were collected before vaccination, two weeks after the third vaccination, and at tumor progression if progression occurred. The Qiagen DNeasy Blood extraction Kit was used for extraction of genomic DNA. Notes on this clone: No cognate antigen has been identified for it. No quality values exist for individual bases; no much larger clone is one base distant.

The receptor comes from a human donor with glioblastoma. The chain is made from TRBV6-5 and TRBJ2-5; the D gene is perhaps TRBD1, from 6 matching bases. The last part of the DNA fits TRBJ2-7 better; the J call may be wrong. Here the sequenced sample was blood, taken before dendritic cell vaccination. In nucleotides, the sequence is TGTGCCGCCACAAGGGGGACGTTCTCCTACGAGCAGTACTTC. This sequence encodes CAATRGTFSYEQYF.